This TCR beta chain was documented in a study of blood T cell repertoires in COVID-19. The germline V gene has CDR1 SGHDT and CDR2 YYEEEE. The CDR3 sequence is 14 residues long. The V gene lost 3 bases and the J gene lost 7 bases, with 17 bases spanning the gap. This clone has only one observation. Sequencing was performed with immunoSEQ multiplex PCR; in TCRdb, only in-frame clones are kept and a portion is missing. The table records tens of thousands of clones, roughly 82% of them present only once. The chain recombines TRBV5-6 with TRBJ2-7, with a possible D match to TRBD1 (5 bases). This sequence originates from a middle-aged man with active or convalescent COVID-19. The material sequenced was peripheral blood. Here the CDR3 reads CASSWGRVPGEQYF. CDR3 sequence (DNA): TGTGCCAGCAGCTGGGGCAGGGTCCCCGGGGAGCAGTACTTC.